The 24 T cell receptor beta chains reported below all come from one sample, sequenced in a study of shared clonotypes between healthy human individuals. Method: immunoSEQ multiplex PCR; TCRdb's copy keeps in-frame clones and lacks some. The data show about 2,200,000 clones, 93% seen once. Positive CCR7 selection of CD45RO-negative cells yielded the naive CD8 cells, and terminally differentiated effector memory CD45RA+ cells were excluded. The sequenced sample consisted of naive CD8+ T cells from PBMCs. The receptors originated from a man in his late teens or twenties in good health. Some clones in this sample may be carry-over from other donors' samples.

A note on this clone: Other DNA sequences within the sample encode an identical CDR3. The rearrangement uses TRBV27 and TRBJ1-2, with a weak D call TRBD1 (5 bases). Trimming left V 5 bases short and J 8 bases short, with 15 bases between. The CDR3 is made up of 13 amino acids. Germline V gene sequence: CDR1 MNHEY, CDR2 SMNVEV (reference sequence). The CDR3 nucleotides are TGTGCCAGCAGTCTAGGAGGGGCGCACGGCTACACCTTC. Translating gives CASSLGGAHGYTF.

The sample holds a few counts of this clone. V gene TRBV10-3 combines with J gene TRBJ1-1; D remains unclear. V shed 0 bases and J shed 1 base, with 6 bases lying between them. The CDR3 has 14 amino acids. Germline lookup yields CDR1 ENHRY and CDR2 SYGVKD. Written as DNA, the CDR3 is TGTGCCATCAGTGAGTCGGGCTGGAACACTGAAGCTTTCTTT. The encoded protein is CAISESGWNTEAFF.

V and J are TRBV27 and TRBJ1-1; the match to TRBD1 covers 7 bases. This CDR3 has 14 amino acids. In germline, CDR1 is MNHEY, CDR2 SMNVEV (reference sequence). V shed 6 bases and J 5 bases; nucleotides not matched to a gene: 9. The CDR3 DNA reads TGTGCCAGCAGCGACAGGGAATCGCCGACTGAAGCTTTCTTT. Its protein is CASSDRESPTEAFF.

This clone occurred once. J is TRBJ2-1 and V is TRBV27; 8 bases align to TRBD2. Trimming cost V 2 bases and J 8 bases; bases outside gene matches: 5. This CDR3 contains 14 residues. Per germline, CDR1 MNHEY and CDR2 SMNVEV (reference sequence). CDR3 nucleotide sequence: TGTGCCAGCAGTTTAAGCGGGAGCATCGATGAGCAGTTCTTC. As protein: CASSLSGSIDEQFF.

The V gene is TRBV27, the J gene TRBJ2-7, with TRBD2 matching over 9 bases. Germline assignment: CDR1 MNHEY and CDR2 SMNVEV (reference sequence). Trimming at V came to 5 bases and at J to 4 bases, leaving 9 bases not matched to a gene. The CDR3 extends over 15 amino acids. The CDR3 sequence: CASSPGVAGAYEQYF. CDR3 DNA sequence: TGTGCCAGCAGTCCCGGGGTAGCGGGAGCATACGAGCAGTACTTC.

The chain couples TRBV4-1 to TRBJ2-5, with D possibly TRBD2 on 5 matching bases. This CDR3 is 15 amino acids long. CDR1 is MGHRA, CDR2 YSYEKL, per germline. Trimming removed 1 base from V and 5 bases from J, with 14 bases in between. CDR3 in amino acids: CASSQVLAAGETQYF. The CDR3 nucleotides are TGCGCCAGCAGCCAAGTCCTGGCGGCGGGTGAGACCCAGTACTTC.

The CDR3: CASTGRVGSYEQYF. The CDR3 bases are TGTGCCAGCACCGGACGGGTAGGGTCCTACGAGCAGTACTTC. The V gene is TRBV11-2, the J gene TRBJ2-7; no definite D call. Germline CDR1 SGHAT, CDR2 FQNNGV. Trimming stripped 7 bases from V and 1 base from J, with 14 bases between. The CDR3 covers 14 residues.

Of note for this clone: Other DNA sequences of this sample code for an identical CDR3. CDR3 nucleotide sequence: TGTGCCACCAGCACGGACAGGGGCTCCGGAAACACCATATATTTT. Protein: CATSTDRGSGNTIYF. The J gene is TRBJ1-3, the V gene TRBV15; 9 bases match TRBD1. Germline values: CDR1 LNHNV, CDR2 YYDKDF (reference sequence). CDR3 size: 15 residues. Trimming at V came to 4 bases and at J to 4 bases, leaving 5 bases not matched to a gene.

The chain carries TRBV7-9 and TRBJ1-2; D is perhaps TRBD1 (5 bases). CDR1 is SEHNR and CDR2 is FQNEAQ in the germline V gene (reference sequence). V was clipped by 0 bases and J by 7 bases, with 9 bases between them. CDR3 size: 13 residues. This CDR3 is CASSLAGGFGYTF. Written as DNA, the CDR3 is TGTGCCAGCAGCTTAGCGGGGGGATTTGGCTACACCTTC.

V usage is TRBV27 and J usage is TRBJ1-2; D unclear. Trimming took off 0 bases at V and 4 bases at J, with 18 bases between the two ends. This CDR3 is built from 17 residues. Germline V gene lookup returns CDR1 MNHEY and CDR2 SMNVEV (reference sequence). The CDR3 loop is CASSLSAQSVRLYGYTF. In DNA form, the CDR3 reads TGTGCCAGCAGTTTATCGGCCCAAAGTGTACGCCTCTATGGCTACACCTTC.

V gene TRBV13 combines with J gene TRBJ2-2; 10 nucleotides align to TRBD1. The CDR3 is 16 amino acids. Per the germline V gene, CDR1 is PRHDT and CDR2 is FYEKMQ (reference sequence). V gave up 6 bases and J gave up 3 bases; unmatched junction bases: 7. The CDR3 DNA reads as TGTGCCAGCAGACGCCGGGACAGGGGTGACACCGGGGAGCTGTTTTTT. It is translated as CASRRRDRGDTGELFF.

The V call is TRBV29-1, the J call TRBJ2-3; perhaps TRBD2 as D (6 bases). V was shortened by 5 bases and J by 2 bases, with 17 bases between the two germline ends. Germline CDR1 reads SQVTM; CDR2 reads ANQGSEA. The CDR3 has 15 residues. The CDR3: CSVLVGGGYTDTQYF. CDR3 DNA sequence: TGCAGCGTTCTGGTCGGGGGAGGTTACACAGATACGCAGTATTTT.

This chain joins TRBV6-5 and TRBJ2-7; the match to TRBD1 covers 8 bases. The CDR3 is made up of 14 amino acids. J gave up 4 bases and V 10 bases, and 12 bases lay outside the gene matches. Germline CDR1 is MNHEY and CDR2 is SVGAGI. The CDR3: CAISDRGSRYEQYF. For the CDR3, the DNA is TGTGCCATCAGCGACAGGGGTTCTCGTTACGAGCAGTACTTC.

The chain has TRBV6-4 and TRBJ1-2, with no clear D. V was clipped by 4 bases and J by 4 bases, with 10 bases between them. Germline CDR1 reads MRHNA; CDR2 reads SNTAGT. The CDR3 is 13 amino acids. CDR3: CASSAGRTYGYTF. CDR3 nucleotide sequence: TGTGCCAGCAGTGCGGGCAGGACCTATGGCTACACCTTC.

The V and J genes are TRBV11-2 and TRBJ1-1; TRBD1 matches 9 bases. V dropped 4 bases and J dropped 3; count of bases not matched to a gene: 3. Germline V CDR1 and CDR2: SGHAT, FQNNGV. This CDR3 comprises 14 residues. CDR3 sequence: CASSSWTGDTEAFF. The CDR3 coding sequence is TGTGCCAGCAGCTCGTGGACAGGGGACACTGAAGCTTTCTTT.

This rearrangement joins TRBV7-8 to TRBJ2-1; TRBD1 is a possible D gene (5 bases). The CDR3 is 14 residues long. Per the germline V gene, CDR1 is SGHVS and CDR2 is FQNEAQ. Trimming took 7 bases from V and 8 from J, leaving 18 bases between them. In nucleotides, the CDR3 is TGTGCCAGCATCGACGAACAAAGGGGCGATGAGCAGTTCTTC. It is translated as CASIDEQRGDEQFF.

The chain carries TRBV19 and TRBJ2-1; D is perhaps TRBD1 (6 bases). Looked up from germline, CDR1 is LNHDA and CDR2 is SQIVND (reference sequence). This CDR3 is built from 12 residues. The V end was cut by 4 bases, the J end by 16 bases, with 17 bases between. The CDR3 spells CASSTSGTPAFF. CDR3 bases: TGTGCCAGTAGTACTTCCGGGACACCAGCATTCTTC.

The chain is built from TRBV29-1 and TRBJ1-2; D possibly corresponds to TRBD1 (6 bases). The germline CDR1 and CDR2 sequences are SQVTM and ANQGSEA. V was pared by 0 bases and J by 2 bases, with 10 bases between. The CDR3 is 14 amino acids. CDR3 residues: CSVEDPRGNYGYTF. CDR3 nucleotide sequence: TGCAGCGTTGAAGACCCCAGGGGAAACTATGGCTACACCTTC. The complete variable domain, with remaining parts taken from reference TRBV29-1 and TRBJ1-2, reads SAVISQKPSRDICQRGTSLTIQCQVDSQVTMMFWYRQQPGQSLTLIATANQGSEATYESGFVIDKFPISRPNLTFSTLTVSNMSPEDSSIYLCSVEDPRGNYGYTFGSGTRLTVV.

The V gene is TRBV19, the J gene TRBJ2-1, with D possibly being TRBD2 (6 bases). Germline V CDR1 and CDR2: LNHDA, SQIVND (reference sequence). The V end was cut by 0 bases, the J end by 5 bases, with 17 bases between. This CDR3 spans 17 amino acids. The CDR3 loop is CASSIDPGGREHNEQFF. DNA for the CDR3: TGTGCCAGTAGTATAGATCCTGGAGGGAGAGAACACAATGAGCAGTTCTTC. The full variable domain, rest sourced from reference TRBV19 and TRBJ2-1, is DGGITQSPKYLFRKEGQNVTLSCEQNLNHDAMYWYRQDPGQGLRLIYYSQIVNDFQKGDIAEGYSVSREKKESFPLTVTSAQKNPTAFYLCASSIDPGGREHNEQFFGPGTRLTVL.

V gene TRBV27 combines with J gene TRBJ1-1; possible D gene TRBD1, 6 bases. The CDR3 is made up of 15 amino acids. The ends were cut back, 5 bases at V and 5 bases at J, with 18 bases in the middle. Germline V gene lookup returns CDR1 MNHEY and CDR2 SMNVEV (reference sequence). The CDR3 here is CASSRRGGAETEAFF. CDR3 sequence (DNA): TGTGCCAGCAGTCGCCGGGGGGGGGCGGAAACTGAAGCTTTCTTT.

The chain carries TRBV28 and TRBJ2-1; TRBD2 matches at 7 bases. The J segment lost 2 bases and the V segment lost 8 bases, leaving 9 bases of the junction unmatched. The CDR3 consists of 15 residues. Germline assignment: CDR1 MDHEN and CDR2 SYDVKM. The CDR3 sequence: CASQNPGGTYNEQFF. The CDR3 DNA sequence: TGTGCCAGCCAGAATCCGGGGGGTACCTACAATGAGCAGTTCTTC.

CDR3 bases: TGTGCCAGCAGGACGTCGGGAGGGTTGGCTGAAGCTTTCTTT. This encodes CASRTSGGLAEAFF. V is TRBV6-1 and J is TRBJ1-1; D remains unclear. The CDR3 consists of 14 residues. Between the trimmed V and J ends, which lost 6 bases and 6 bases, there was a span of 17 bases. In germline, CDR1 is MNHNS, CDR2 SASEGT.

The V call is TRBV28, the J call TRBJ2-5, with TRBD2 as a possible D gene (5 bases). In germline, CDR1 is MDHEN, CDR2 SYDVKM. V gave up 3 bases and J gave up 2 bases, with 13 bases separating them. This CDR3 comprises 15 residues. CDR3 DNA: TGTGCCAGCAGTTTTGCGGGCAGGAGACAAGAGACCCAGTACTTC. Its translation: CASSFAGRRQETQYF.

The chain carries TRBV27 and TRBJ2-2, with 8 positions matching TRBD2. From germline, CDR1 is MNHEY and CDR2 SMNVEV (reference sequence). The CDR3 totals 15 residues. After removal of 5 bases from V and 6 bases from J, the junction contained 8 bases not matched to a gene. The CDR3: CASSQGTSPSGELFF. CDR3 sequence (DNA): TGTGCCAGCAGTCAAGGGACTAGTCCCTCCGGGGAGCTGTTTTTT.